Sequencing of this T cell receptor beta chain was carried out in a study of response to subunit inactivated influenza vaccine. General study points: T cells newly recruited by each seasonal influenza vaccination are few, the authors suggested.

At least ten counts were recorded for this clonotype. The antigen is not known. CDR1 SGHTA and CDR2 FQGNSA come from the germline V gene. V was clipped by 5 bases and J by 3 bases, with 14 bases between them. The CDR3 contains 14 residues. Each CDR3 protein is one row after TCRdb ran MiXCR on the RT-PCR reads. The sample lists approximately 480,000 distinct CDR3 sequences; about 10% were seen once. The receptor's source is a man aged 45-65 years who received an inactivated influenza vaccine. This specimen consisted of PBMCs from blood, obtained roughly 47 days after vaccination. The V gene is TRBV7-2, the J gene TRBJ2-7; D unresolved. CDR3 sequence (DNA): TGTGCCAGCAGCCCACGGGCCGGAAACTACGAGCAGTACTTC. Residues: CASSPRAGNYEQYF.